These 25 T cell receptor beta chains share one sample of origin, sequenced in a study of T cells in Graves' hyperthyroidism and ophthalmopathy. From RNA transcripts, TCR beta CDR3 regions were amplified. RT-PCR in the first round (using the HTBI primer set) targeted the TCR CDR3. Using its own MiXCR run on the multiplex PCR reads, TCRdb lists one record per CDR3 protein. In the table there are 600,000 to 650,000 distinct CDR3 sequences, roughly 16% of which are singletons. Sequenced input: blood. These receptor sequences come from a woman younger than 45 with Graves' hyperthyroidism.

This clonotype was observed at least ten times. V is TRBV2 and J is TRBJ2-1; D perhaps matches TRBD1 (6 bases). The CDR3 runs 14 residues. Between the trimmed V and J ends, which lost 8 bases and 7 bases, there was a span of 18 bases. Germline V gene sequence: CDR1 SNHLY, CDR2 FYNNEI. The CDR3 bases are TGTGCCAGCGGACAGATGGCTAGCTGGAATGAGCAGTTCTTC. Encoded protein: CASGQMASWNEQFF. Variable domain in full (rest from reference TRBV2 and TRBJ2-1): EPEVTQTPSHQVTQMGQEVILRCVPISNHLYFYWYRQILGQKVEFLVSFYNNEISEKSEIFDDQFSVERPDGSNFTLKIRSTKLEDSAMYFCASGQMASWNEQFFGPGTRLTVL.

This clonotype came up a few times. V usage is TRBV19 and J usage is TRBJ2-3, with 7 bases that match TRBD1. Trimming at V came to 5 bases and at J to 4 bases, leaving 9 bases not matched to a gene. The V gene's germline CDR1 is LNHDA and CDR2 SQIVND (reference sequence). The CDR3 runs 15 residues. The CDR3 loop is CASSLRDSVADTQYF. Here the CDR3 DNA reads TGTGCCAGTAGTCTTCGGGACAGTGTCGCAGATACGCAGTATTTT.

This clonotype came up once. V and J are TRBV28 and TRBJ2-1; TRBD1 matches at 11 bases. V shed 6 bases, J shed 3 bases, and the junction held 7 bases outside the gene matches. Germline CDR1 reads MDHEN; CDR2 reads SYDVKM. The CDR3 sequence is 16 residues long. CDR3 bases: TGTGCCAGCAGCGCAACCGGGACAGGGGGCTACAATGAGCAGTTCTTC. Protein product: CASSATGTGGYNEQFF.

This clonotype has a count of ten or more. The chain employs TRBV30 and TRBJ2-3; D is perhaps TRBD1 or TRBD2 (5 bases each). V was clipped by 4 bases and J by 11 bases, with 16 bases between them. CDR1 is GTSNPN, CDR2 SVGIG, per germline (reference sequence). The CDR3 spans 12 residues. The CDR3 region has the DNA TGTGCCTGGAATGACGCCCGGGACCTGCAGTATTTT. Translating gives CAWNDARDLQYF. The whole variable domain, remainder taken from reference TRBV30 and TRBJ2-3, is SQTIHQWPATLVQPVGSPLSLECTVEGTSNPNLYWYRQAAGRGLQLLFYSVGIGQISSEVPQNLSASRPQDRQFILSSKKLLLSDSGFYLCAWNDARDLQYFGPGTRLTVL.

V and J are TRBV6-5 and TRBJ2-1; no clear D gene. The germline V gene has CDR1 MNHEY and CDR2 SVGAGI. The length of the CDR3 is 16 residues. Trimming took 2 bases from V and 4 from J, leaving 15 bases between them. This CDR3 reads CASSYPAAARYNEQFF. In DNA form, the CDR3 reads TGTGCCAGCAGTTACCCGGCAGCTGCTAGGTACAATGAGCAGTTCTTC.

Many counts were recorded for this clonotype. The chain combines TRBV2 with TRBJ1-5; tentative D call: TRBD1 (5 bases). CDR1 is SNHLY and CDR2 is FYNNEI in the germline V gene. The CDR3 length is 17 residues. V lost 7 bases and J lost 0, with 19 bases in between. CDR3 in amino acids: CASTVDSTVYSNQPQHF. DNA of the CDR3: TGTGCCAGCACAGTCGACAGCACAGTTTATAGCAATCAGCCCCAGCATTTT.

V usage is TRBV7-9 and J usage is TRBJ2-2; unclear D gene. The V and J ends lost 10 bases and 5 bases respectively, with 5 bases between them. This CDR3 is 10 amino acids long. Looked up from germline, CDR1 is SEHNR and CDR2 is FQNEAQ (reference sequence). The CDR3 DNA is TGTGCCAACACTACCGGGGAGCTGTTTTTT. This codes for CANTTGELFF.

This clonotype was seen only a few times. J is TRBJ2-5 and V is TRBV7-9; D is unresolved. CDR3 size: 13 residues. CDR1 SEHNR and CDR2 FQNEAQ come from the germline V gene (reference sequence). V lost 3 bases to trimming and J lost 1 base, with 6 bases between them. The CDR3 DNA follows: TGTGCCAGCAGCTTTACAGTCCAAGAGACCCAGTACTTC. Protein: CASSFTVQETQYF.

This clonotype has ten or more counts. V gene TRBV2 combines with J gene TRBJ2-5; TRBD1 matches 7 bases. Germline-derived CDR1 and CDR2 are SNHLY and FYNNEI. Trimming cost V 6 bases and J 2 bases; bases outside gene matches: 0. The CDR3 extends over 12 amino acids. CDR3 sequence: CASRDRQETQYF. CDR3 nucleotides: TGTGCCAGCAGGGACAGGCAAGAGACCCAGTACTTC.

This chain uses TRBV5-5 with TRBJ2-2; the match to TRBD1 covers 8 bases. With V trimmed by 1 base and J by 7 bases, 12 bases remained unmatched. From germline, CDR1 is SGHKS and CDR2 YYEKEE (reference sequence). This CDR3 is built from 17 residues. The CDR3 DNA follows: TGTGCCAGCAGCTTGCGGCCAGGGGGCGGTTCGGGCGGGGAGCTGTTTTTT. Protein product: CASSLRPGGGSGGELFF.

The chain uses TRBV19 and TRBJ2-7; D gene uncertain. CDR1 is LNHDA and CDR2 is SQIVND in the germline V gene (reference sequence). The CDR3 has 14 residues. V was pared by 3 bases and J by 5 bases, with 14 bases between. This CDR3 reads CASSMKEGIHEQYF. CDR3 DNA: TGTGCCAGTAGTATGAAGGAAGGGATCCACGAGCAGTACTTC.

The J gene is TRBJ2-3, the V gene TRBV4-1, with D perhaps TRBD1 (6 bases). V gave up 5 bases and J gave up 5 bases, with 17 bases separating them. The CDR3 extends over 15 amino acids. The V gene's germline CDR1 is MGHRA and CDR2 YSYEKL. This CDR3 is CASSNVRWGQDTQYF. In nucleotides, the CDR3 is TGCGCCAGCAGCAACGTCCGTTGGGGACAAGATACGCAGTATTTT.

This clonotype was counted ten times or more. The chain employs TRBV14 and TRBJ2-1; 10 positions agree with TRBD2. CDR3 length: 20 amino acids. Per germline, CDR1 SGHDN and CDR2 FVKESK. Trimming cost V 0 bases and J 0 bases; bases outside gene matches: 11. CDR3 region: CASSQEGLAGEKNSYNEQFF. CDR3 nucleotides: TGTGCCAGCAGCCAAGAGGGCCTAGCGGGAGAAAAGAACTCCTACAATGAGCAGTTCTTC.

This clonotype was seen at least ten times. CDR3 loop: CASSQQKEETQYF. The CDR3 nucleotides read TGTGCCAGCTCACAACAGAAGGAAGAGACCCAGTACTTC. The chain uses TRBV18 and TRBJ2-5; D is uncertain. Germline values: CDR1 KGHSH, CDR2 LQKENI. The germline V and J ends were trimmed by 4 bases and 3 bases, with 9 bases remaining between them. The CDR3 covers 13 residues.

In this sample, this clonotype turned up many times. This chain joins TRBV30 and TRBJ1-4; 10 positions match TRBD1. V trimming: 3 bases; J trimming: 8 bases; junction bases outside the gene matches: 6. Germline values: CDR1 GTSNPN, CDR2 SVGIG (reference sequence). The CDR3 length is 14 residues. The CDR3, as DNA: TGTGCCTGGAGGACAGGGGGCGGAGGAGAAAAACTGTTTTTT. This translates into CAWRTGGGGEKLFF.

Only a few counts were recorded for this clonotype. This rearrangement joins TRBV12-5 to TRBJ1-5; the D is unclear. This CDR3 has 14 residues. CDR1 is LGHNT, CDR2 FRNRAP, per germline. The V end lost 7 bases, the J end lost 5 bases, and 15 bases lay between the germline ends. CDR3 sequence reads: CASATELGHQPQHF. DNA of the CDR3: TGTGCTAGTGCCACAGAATTAGGCCATCAGCCCCAGCATTTT. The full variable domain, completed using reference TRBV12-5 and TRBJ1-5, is DARVTQTPRHKVTEMGQEVTMRCQPILGHNTVFWYRQTMMQGLELLAYFRNRAPLDDSGMPKDRFSAEMPDATLATLKIQPSEPRDSAVYFCASATELGHQPQHFGDGTRLSIL.

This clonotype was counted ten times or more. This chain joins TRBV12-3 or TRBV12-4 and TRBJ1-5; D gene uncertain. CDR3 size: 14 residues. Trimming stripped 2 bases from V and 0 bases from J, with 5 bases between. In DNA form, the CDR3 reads TGTGCCAGCAGTTTACATTATAGCAATCAGCCCCAGCATTTT. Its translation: CASSLHYSNQPQHF.

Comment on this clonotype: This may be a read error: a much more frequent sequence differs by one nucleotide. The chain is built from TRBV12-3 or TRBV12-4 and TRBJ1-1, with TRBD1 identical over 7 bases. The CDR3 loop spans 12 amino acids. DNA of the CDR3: TGTGCCAGCAGGGGACAGAGGGCTGAAGTTTTCTTT. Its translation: CASRGQRAEVFF.

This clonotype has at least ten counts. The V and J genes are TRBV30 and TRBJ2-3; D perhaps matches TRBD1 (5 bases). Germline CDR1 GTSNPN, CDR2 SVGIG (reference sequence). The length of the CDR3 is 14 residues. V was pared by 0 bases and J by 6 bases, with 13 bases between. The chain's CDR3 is CAWSVGAQGDTQYF. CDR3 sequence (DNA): TGTGCCTGGAGTGTAGGGGCTCAGGGTGATACGCAGTATTTT. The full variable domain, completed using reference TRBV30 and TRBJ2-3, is SQTIHQWPATLVQPVGSPLSLECTVEGTSNPNLYWYRQAAGRGLQLLFYSVGIGQISSEVPQNLSASRPQDRQFILSSKKLLLSDSGFYLCAWSVGAQGDTQYFGPGTRLTVL.

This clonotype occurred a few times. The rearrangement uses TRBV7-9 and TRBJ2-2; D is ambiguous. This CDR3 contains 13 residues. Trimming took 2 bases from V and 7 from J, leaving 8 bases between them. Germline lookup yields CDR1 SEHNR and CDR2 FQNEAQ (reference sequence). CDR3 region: CASSLLGDGELFF. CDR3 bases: TGTGCCAGCAGCTTATTAGGCGACGGGGAGCTGTTTTTT.

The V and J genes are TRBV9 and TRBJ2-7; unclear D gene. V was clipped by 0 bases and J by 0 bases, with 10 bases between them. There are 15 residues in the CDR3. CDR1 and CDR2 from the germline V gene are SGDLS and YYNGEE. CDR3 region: CASSVDGLYSYEQYF. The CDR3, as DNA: TGTGCCAGCAGCGTAGACGGGCTATACTCCTACGAGCAGTACTTC.

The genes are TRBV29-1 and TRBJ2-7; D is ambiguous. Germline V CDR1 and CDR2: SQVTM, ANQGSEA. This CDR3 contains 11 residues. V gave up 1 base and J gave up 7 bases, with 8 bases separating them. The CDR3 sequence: CSVEVGREQYF. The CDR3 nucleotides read TGCAGCGTTGAAGTGGGTAGGGAGCAGTACTTC.

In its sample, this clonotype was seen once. The CDR3 is CASSPLGLAGDAGELFF. CDR3 in DNA: TGTGCCAGCAGCCCCCTGGGGCTAGCGGGAGACGCCGGGGAGCTGTTTTTT. The chain couples TRBV5-6 to TRBJ2-2; 10 positions agree with TRBD2. Germline-derived CDR1 and CDR2 are SGHDT and YYEEEE. With V trimmed by 4 bases and J by 6 bases, 12 bases remained unmatched. This CDR3 region has 17 residues.

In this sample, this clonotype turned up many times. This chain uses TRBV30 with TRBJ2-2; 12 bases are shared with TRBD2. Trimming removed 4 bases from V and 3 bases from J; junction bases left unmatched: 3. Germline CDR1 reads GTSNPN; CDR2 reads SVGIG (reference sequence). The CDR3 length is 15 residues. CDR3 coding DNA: TGTGCCTGGACTAGCGGGAGGGCCTACACCGGGGAGCTGTTTTTT. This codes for CAWTSGRAYTGELFF.

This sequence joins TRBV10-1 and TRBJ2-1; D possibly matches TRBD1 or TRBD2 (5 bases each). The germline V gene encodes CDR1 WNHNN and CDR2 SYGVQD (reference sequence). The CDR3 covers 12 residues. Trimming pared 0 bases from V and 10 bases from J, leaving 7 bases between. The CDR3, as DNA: TGCGCCAGCAGTGAGTCTGGGGACGAGCAGTTCTTC. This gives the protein CASSESGDEQFF.